The T cell receptor beta chain under discussion was sequenced for a study of blood T cell repertoires in COVID-19. About the research overall: Donors in the United States, Italy and Spain gave samples during acute or convalescent COVID-19. The cDNA or gDNA used as material had been derived from T cells, B-cell-depleted T cells, or PBMCs.

This CDR3 is 17 amino acids long. Trimming took 1 base from V and 1 from J; bases not matched to a gene: 7. Germline CDR1 SGDLS, CDR2 YYNGEE. Patients at the Seattle site were enrolled during active infection and followed longitudinally. Study processing details: Using reference gene primer amplification, nucleated cell counts were estimated. Sequencing was performed with immunoSEQ multiplex PCR; in TCRdb, only in-frame clones are kept and a portion is missing. V and J calls plus clone size are reproduced from that table; the DNA served to infer D and trimming. In the table there are approximately 300,000 clones, 75% to 95% of which are singletons.

This TCR came from a woman in her thirties with COVID-19, enrolled during active disease. The sample comprised peripheral blood. This sequence joins TRBV9 and TRBJ2-2, with 7 positions matching TRBD1. The CDR3, as DNA: TGTGCCAGCAGCGTATTTGCCGGGACAGTGAACACCGGGGAGCTGTTTTTT. Its protein product is CASSVFAGTVNTGELFF.